These 9 T cell receptor beta chains originate from one sample sequenced in a study of blood T cells in healthy people across ages. Primers used in a second PCR of roughly 6 to 11 cycles were a sample-barcoded 5' primer and a J-beta primer mix. TCRdb re-analysed the 5' RACE reads in MiXCR, keeping a single row per CDR3 protein. The sample shows about 650,000 distinct CDR3 sequences, around 52% of them seen only once. The sequenced sample was blood. The receptors here all came from a woman of 80 years or more in good health.

J is TRBJ2-7 and V is TRBV20-1; 7 positions agree with TRBD2. Germline V gives CDR1 DFQATT, CDR2 SNEGSKA (reference sequence). There are 12 residues in the CDR3. V lost 8 bases to trimming and J lost 1 base; unmatched junction nucleotides: 5. For the CDR3, the DNA is TGCAGTCTGGGACTATCATCCTACGAGCAGTACTTC. The encoded protein is CSLGLSSYEQYF.

J is TRBJ2-7 and V is TRBV12-3 or TRBV12-4, with D perhaps TRBD2 (7 bases). The length of the CDR3 is 16 residues. Trimming left V 6 bases short and J 2 bases short, with 20 bases between. CDR3 in DNA: TGTGCCAGCAGCCCCACGGCTCGCGGGGGCACCTACGAGCAGTACTTC. This translates into CASSPTARGGTYEQYF.

This clonotype has just a few counts. The chain links TRBV5-1 to TRBJ1-1; D ambiguous. Germline CDR1 SGHRS, CDR2 YFSETQ. The CDR3 contains 11 residues. Between the trimmed V and J ends, which lost 8 bases and 1 base, there was a span of 6 bases. CDR3 amino acids: CASTENTEAFF. The CDR3 coding sequence is TGCGCCAGTACAGAGAACACTGAAGCTTTCTTT.

There are many counts of this clonotype. The rearrangement links TRBV28 to TRBJ2-1, with D unresolved. The CDR3 loop spans 11 amino acids. The V gene's germline CDR1 is MDHEN and CDR2 SYDVKM. Trimming took 3 bases from V and 6 from J, leaving 3 bases between them. The CDR3 coding sequence is TGTGCCAGCAGTTTTGTCAATGAGCAGTTCTTC. This translates into CASSFVNEQFF.

The chain is built from TRBV7-9 and TRBJ1-1, with D unclear. The CDR3 sequence is 13 residues long. In germline, CDR1 is SEHNR, CDR2 FQNEAQ (reference sequence). The V end was cut by 2 bases, the J end by 3 bases, with 7 bases between. The CDR3 is CASSLQRYTEAFF. Written as DNA, the CDR3 is TGTGCCAGCAGCTTACAAAGGTACACTGAAGCTTTCTTT.

In the case of this clonotype: It may be a read error: a sequence one base away is much more abundant. The rearrangement uses TRBV18 and TRBJ2-1; TRBD1 matches at 7 bases. Trimming took 3 bases from V and 7 from J; bases not matched to a gene: 9. Looked up from germline, CDR1 is KGHSH and CDR2 is LQKENI. This CDR3 comprises 15 residues. The CDR3 loop reads CASSPNRGEGNEQFF. In DNA form, the CDR3 reads TGTGCCAGCTCACCTAACAGGGGCGAGGGGAATGAGCAGTTCTTC.

This clonotype appeared many times. This rearrangement joins TRBV7-9 to TRBJ2-7; 8 positions match TRBD1. CDR3 length equals 13 residues. Germline V gene data show CDR1 as SEHNR and CDR2 as FQNEAQ (reference sequence). In DNA form, the CDR3 reads TGTGCAGTTACCGGGACAGGATTATACGAGCAGTACTTC. Translation: CAVTGTGLYEQYF.

This clonotype has more than one count but fewer than ten. This chain joins TRBV20-1 and TRBJ2-1; D is undetermined. Germline V gives CDR1 DFQATT, CDR2 SNEGSKA (reference sequence). This CDR3 is 12 amino acids long. V lost 7 bases, J lost 4 bases, and 11 bases lay in between. CDR3 sequence (DNA): TGCAGTGAAACGCAAGCTTACAATGAGCAGTTCTTC. Translation gives CSETQAYNEQFF.

This chain connects TRBV4-2 to TRBJ2-1; D is perhaps TRBD1 or TRBD2 (5 bases each). The CDR3 runs 13 residues. Trimming cost V 1 base and J 8 bases, with 9 bases left between them. The germline V gene has CDR1 LGHNA and CDR2 YNFKEQ. The CDR3 is CASSQGGGHEQFF. CDR3 DNA: TGTGCCAGCAGCCAAGGTGGGGGTCATGAGCAGTTCTTC.